Sequencing of this T cell receptor beta chain was carried out in a study of blood T cell repertoires in COVID-19. This clone has a count of ten or more. The CDR3 totals 11 residues. Profiling relied on immunoSEQ multiplex PCR, and the TCRdb table lists in-frame clones only, not all of them. This sample has 180,000 or so clones, with 65% to 85% found just once. This rearrangement joins TRBV21-1 to TRBJ2-7; the table names TRBD1, a call not compared with the DNA. TRBV21-1 corresponds to a pseudogene. The sample taken for sequencing was peripheral blood. The TCR was taken from a woman in her thirties or forties with COVID-19, enrolled during active disease. DNA of the CDR3: TGTGCCAGCCCCAGGGCCTACGAGCAGTACTTC. Amino acid sequence: CASPRAYEQYF.